Below, one T cell receptor beta chain is given with its context. The repertoire was sequenced with immunoSEQ multiplex PCR; TCRdb's copy has only in-frame clones and lacks some. Seen here are about 140,000 clones, 84% observed once, and the top ten hold over 5%. CDR1 and CDR2 (germline): SGHRS, YFSETQ. With 0 bases removed from V and 7 bases from J, the gap between germline ends came to 10 bases. CDR3 length: 13 residues. The data were taken from a study of blood T cell repertoires in COVID-19. This chain uses TRBV5-1 with TRBJ1-1; possible D gene TRBD1, 6 bases. This receptor was taken from a human donor in a cohort sampled during active COVID-19. Source material: peripheral blood. CDR3 protein: CASSLDGTLEAFF. CDR3 DNA: TGCGCCAGCAGCTTGGACGGGACACTTGAAGCTTTCTTT.